Below are 13 T cell receptor beta chains sequenced from a single sample in a study of CD8+ T cells in alopecia areata. RNA was extracted and reverse transcribed into cDNA as the sequencing template. Libraries were prepared by immunoSEQ multiplex PCR; TCRdb keeps only in-frame clonotypes and omits some of them. The data show 150,000 or so clones, over 80% seen once. This material consisted of CD8+ T cells sorted from blood, taken at week 0. The receptor set was obtained from a human donor with alopecia areata.

This chain connects TRBV2 to TRBJ2-1; 12 bases align to TRBD2. This CDR3 is built from 18 residues. In germline, CDR1 is SNHLY, CDR2 FYNNEI. The trim removed 3 bases at V and 5 bases at J, leaving 11 bases unmatched. The CDR3 loop reads CASSDPTRLAGADNEQFF. CDR3 DNA: TGTGCCAGCAGTGACCCCACTAGACTAGCGGGAGCAGACAATGAGCAGTTCTTC.

DNA for the CDR3: TGTGCCAGCAGTGAAGATCACAGCAATCAGCCCCAGCATTTT. Its protein is CASSEDHSNQPQHF. The gene calls are TRBV6-1 and TRBJ1-5; no clear D. This CDR3 comprises 14 residues. Per germline, CDR1 MNHNS and CDR2 SASEGT. Trimming shortened V by 1 base and J by 1 base, and 5 bases separated the two germline ends.

This clone was seen once. The chain links TRBV11-2 to TRBJ2-7; 8 nucleotides line up with TRBD1. CDR1 is SGHAT and CDR2 is FQNNGV in the germline V gene. V shed 2 bases, J shed 4 bases, and the junction held 10 bases outside the gene matches. The CDR3 is 16 residues long. The CDR3 reads CASSLLWTGWRYEQYF. The CDR3 bases are TGTGCCAGCAGCTTACTCTGGACAGGGTGGCGATACGAGCAGTACTTC.

The chain uses TRBV29-1 and TRBJ2-1; weak D call: TRBD2 (6 bases). The germline V gene encodes CDR1 SQVTM and CDR2 ANQGSEA. This CDR3 region has 13 residues. Trimming cost V 4 bases and J 9 bases, with 16 bases left between them. The CDR3: CSVVPGGRPEQFF. The CDR3 nucleotides are TGCAGCGTTGTACCAGGAGGGAGACCTGAGCAGTTCTTC.

This chain connects TRBV7-9 to TRBJ2-5; the D gene is possibly TRBD1 (6 bases). With 5 bases removed from V and 7 bases from J, the gap between germline ends came to 14 bases. The CDR3 loop spans 13 amino acids. Germline V lookup: CDR1 SEHNR, CDR2 FQNEAQ (reference sequence). DNA of the CDR3: TGTGCCAGCAGCCCACAGGGAACGGGGACCCAGTACTTC. Its protein is CASSPQGTGTQYF.

This chain uses TRBV28 with TRBJ2-7; 10 bases are a match to TRBD1. Trimming cost V 5 bases and J 5 bases; bases outside gene matches: 9. Germline V CDR1 and CDR2: MDHEN, SYDVKM. This CDR3 contains 15 residues. This chain's CDR3 is CASSTPGQGSHEQYF. For the CDR3, the DNA is TGTGCCAGCAGTACCCCGGGACAGGGGTCCCACGAGCAGTACTTC.

V and J are TRBV29-1 and TRBJ2-7, with a weak D call TRBD1 (5 bases). V lost 5 bases and J 5 bases, leaving 16 bases between the germline ends. This CDR3 comprises 13 residues. CDR1 and CDR2 (germline): SQVTM, ANQGSEA. The CDR3 sequence is CSVWGQVINEQYF. CDR3 nucleotide sequence: TGCAGCGTTTGGGGCCAGGTCATCAACGAGCAGTACTTC.

This clone was counted once. The chain couples TRBV19 to TRBJ1-5; D possibly corresponds to TRBD1 (6 bases). Per the germline V gene, CDR1 is LNHDA and CDR2 is SQIVND (reference sequence). The CDR3 is 15 residues long. The germline V and J ends were trimmed by 4 bases and 7 bases, with 17 bases remaining between them. In nucleotides, the CDR3 is TGTGCCAGTAGTAAGGGAACAGGGTCTTGGCAGCCCCAGCATTTT. It translates to CASSKGTGSWQPQHF.

V gene TRBV29-1 combines with J gene TRBJ2-3, with a tentative D call TRBD2 (6 bases). The germline gives CDR1 SQVTM, CDR2 ANQGSEA. Trimming took off 1 base at V and 2 bases at J, with 10 bases between the two ends. The CDR3 covers 14 residues. The CDR3 DNA is TGCAGCGTTGAAGGGAAGCGGGCCACAGATACGCAGTATTTT. This sequence encodes CSVEGKRATDTQYF.

This clone was picked up one time. The V call is TRBV5-1, the J call TRBJ2-7, with D tentatively TRBD1 or TRBD2 (5 bases each). The length of the CDR3 is 15 residues. Per germline, CDR1 SGHRS and CDR2 YFSETQ. Trimming removed 0 bases from V and 7 bases from J, with 17 bases in between. This CDR3 is CASSLGDDLLREQYF. DNA of the CDR3: TGCGCCAGCAGCTTGGGGGACGATCTCCTCCGAGAGCAGTACTTC.

The chain employs TRBV10-2 and TRBJ2-1; maybe TRBD2 (5 bases). Germline V gene lookup returns CDR1 WSHSY and CDR2 SAAADI. The V gene lost 6 bases and the J gene lost 8 bases, with 8 bases spanning the gap. The CDR3 totals 11 residues. Written as DNA, the CDR3 is TGCGCCAGCAGGGGAGCGTATGAGCAGTTCTTC. Translated, it gives CASRGAYEQFF.

The DNA for the CDR3 is TGTGCCAGCGGGTGGACAGGGGGGAACACTGAAGCTTTCTTT. It yields the protein CASGWTGGNTEAFF. The V call is TRBV6-6, the J call TRBJ1-1, with 10 bases identical to TRBD1. Trimming cost V 8 bases and J 1 base; bases outside gene matches: 4. This CDR3 has 14 residues. CDR1 is MNHNY, CDR2 SVGAGI, per germline (reference sequence).

This clone was detected only a few times. The gene calls are TRBV23-1 and TRBJ2-1, with 7 bases aligning to TRBD2. TRBV23-1 has ORF status, its function being uncertain. The CDR3 loop spans 14 amino acids. J was trimmed by 7 bases and V by 7 bases; bases with no gene match: 10. The CDR3 protein is CASTGRAYGNEQFF. CDR3 sequence (DNA): TGCGCCAGCACGGGGAGGGCGTACGGGAATGAGCAGTTCTTC.